The rows below give T cell receptor beta chains drawn from one sample of a study of beta chain features in type 1 diabetes. Here immunoSEQ multiplex PCR was the method, and the copy in TCRdb shows in-frame clones only, minus some. The sample consists of 860,000 or so clones, about a sixth of them appearing once. What was sequenced was naive CD4+ T cells from blood. Every receptor here comes from a woman between 18 and 30 years old in good health. The CDR3 runs from the conserved cysteine through the conserved F or W. A D gene is named only where the DNA matches it firmly. A clone size is listed for some rows: how often the clone was seen (once, few, many), or a class if it is expanded.

abundance: .; v_gene: TRBV4-3; d_gene: TRBD2; j_gene: TRBJ2-1; CDR3aa: CASSRRGGGSSSEQFF; CDR3nt: TGCGCCAGCAGCCGTCGGGGCGGCGGGAGTTCTAGTGAGCAGTTCTTC
abundance: .; v_gene: TRBV19; d_gene: .; j_gene: TRBJ2-1; CDR3aa: CASSYRGLKSGAYNEQFF; CDR3nt: TGTGCCAGTAGTTACAGGGGACTTAAAAGCGGGGCCTACAATGAGCAGTTCTTC
abundance: .; v_gene: TRBV7-2; d_gene: .; j_gene: TRBJ2-7; CDR3aa: CASSSHYEQYF; CDR3nt: TGTGCCAGCAGCTCGCACTACGAGCAGTACTTC
abundance: .; v_gene: TRBV19; d_gene: .; j_gene: TRBJ2-1; CDR3aa: CASRELAEDNEQFF; CDR3nt: TGTGCCAGTAGGGAGTTAGCGGAGGACAATGAGCAGTTCTTC
abundance: few; v_gene: TRBV28; d_gene: TRBD2; j_gene: TRBJ2-1; CDR3aa: CASSSRLAGGYEQFF; CDR3nt: TGTGCCAGCAGTTCCCGACTAGCGGGAGGCTATGAGCAGTTCTTC
abundance: .; v_gene: TRBV5-4; d_gene: .; j_gene: TRBJ2-2; CDR3aa: CASSGGSGVNTGELFF; CDR3nt: TGTGCCAGCAGCGGAGGTTCGGGGGTAAACACCGGGGAGCTGTTTTTT
abundance: .; v_gene: TRBV29-1; d_gene: .; j_gene: TRBJ2-6; CDR3aa: CSVGSQGSGANVLTF; CDR3nt: TGCAGCGTTGGATCACAGGGCTCTGGGGCCAACGTCCTGACTTTC
abundance: few; v_gene: TRBV5-4; d_gene: .; j_gene: TRBJ2-7; CDR3aa: CASSPYGQQLPYEQYF; CDR3nt: TGTGCCAGCAGCCCCTATGGACAGCAATTACCCTACGAGCAGTACTTC
abundance: few; v_gene: TRBV28; d_gene: .; j_gene: TRBJ1-5; CDR3aa: CAGRTADSNQPQHF; CDR3nt: TGTGCCGGCAGGACAGCAGATAGCAATCAGCCCCAGCATTTT
abundance: .; v_gene: TRBV10-3; d_gene: TRBD1; j_gene: TRBJ2-7; CDR3aa: CAIGATTGNDEQYF; CDR3nt: TGTGCCATCGGAGCAACGACAGGGAACGACGAGCAGTACTTC
abundance: .; v_gene: TRBV7-9; d_gene: TRBD2; j_gene: TRBJ2-7; CDR3aa: CASSLLLAGVEGEQYF; CDR3nt: TGTGCCAGCAGCTTACTTTTGGCGGGAGTTGAGGGCGAGCAGTACTTC
abundance: .; v_gene: TRBV18; d_gene: TRBD2; j_gene: TRBJ2-7; CDR3aa: CASSEGGGRASYEQYF; CDR3nt: TGTGCCAGCTCCGAAGGTGGCGGGAGGGCAAGCTACGAGCAGTACTTC
abundance: few; v_gene: TRBV19; d_gene: .; j_gene: TRBJ2-7; CDR3aa: CASSIAGDSYEQYF; CDR3nt: TGTGCCAGTAGTATTGCAGGCGACTCCTACGAGCAGTACTTC
abundance: .; v_gene: TRBV7-2; d_gene: .; j_gene: TRBJ2-1; CDR3aa: CASSPNAINEQFF; CDR3nt: TGTGCCAGCAGCCCCAACGCCATCAATGAGCAGTTCTTC
abundance: .; v_gene: TRBV9; d_gene: .; j_gene: TRBJ2-1; CDR3aa: CASSVSNEQFF; CDR3nt: TGTGCCAGCAGCGTCAGCAATGAGCAGTTCTTC
abundance: .; v_gene: TRBV6-5; d_gene: TRBD1; j_gene: TRBJ1-1; CDR3aa: CASSWTGTNEAFF; CDR3nt: TGTGCCAGCAGTTGGACAGGGACTAATGAAGCTTTCTTT
abundance: few; v_gene: TRBV7-2; d_gene: .; j_gene: TRBJ1-1; CDR3aa: CASSVKMNTEAFF; CDR3nt: TGTGCCAGCTCGGTTAAGATGAACACTGAAGCTTTCTTT
abundance: few; v_gene: TRBV5-6; d_gene: .; j_gene: TRBJ1-1; CDR3aa: CASSLGTASFGAFF; CDR3nt: TGTGCCAGCAGCTTGGGGACAGCATCATTTGGGGCTTTCTTT
abundance: .; v_gene: TRBV28; d_gene: .; j_gene: TRBJ1-2; CDR3aa: CASSVPGGTRGYTF; CDR3nt: TGTGCCAGCAGTGTACCGGGTGGAACTCGTGGCTACACCTTC
abundance: .; v_gene: TRBV5-4; d_gene: .; j_gene: TRBJ2-1; CDR3aa: CASSSVGLGEQFF; CDR3nt: TGTGCCAGCAGCTCAGTGGGTTTGGGTGAGCAGTTCTTC
abundance: .; v_gene: TRBV27; d_gene: TRBD2; j_gene: TRBJ2-5; CDR3aa: CASSFRGTSGKETQYF; CDR3nt: TGTGCCAGCAGTTTTAGAGGGACTAGCGGGAAAGAGACCCAGTACTTC
abundance: few; v_gene: TRBV20-1; d_gene: .; j_gene: TRBJ2-7; CDR3aa: CSASGRYEQYF; CDR3nt: TGCAGTGCTTCGGGACGATACGAGCAGTACTTC
abundance: few; v_gene: TRBV7-2; d_gene: .; j_gene: TRBJ2-7; CDR3aa: CASSLETNGIYEQYF; CDR3nt: TGTGCCAGCAGCTTAGAGACTAACGGGATCTACGAGCAGTACTTC
abundance: few; v_gene: TRBV28; d_gene: .; j_gene: TRBJ2-4; CDR3aa: CASSLASARGNIQYF; CDR3nt: TGTGCCAGCAGTTTAGCCAGCGCTCGGGGGAACATTCAGTACTTC
abundance: .; v_gene: TRBV7-2; d_gene: TRBD1; j_gene: TRBJ2-5; CDR3aa: CASSLTGQGETQYF; CDR3nt: TGTGCCAGCAGCTTAACGGGACAGGGAGAGACCCAGTACTTC
abundance: many; v_gene: TRBV11-2; d_gene: .; j_gene: TRBJ2-7; CDR3aa: CASSLAGYEQYF; CDR3nt: TGTGCCAGCAGCTTAGCCGGCTACGAGCAGTACTTC
abundance: few; v_gene: TRBV9; d_gene: TRBD1; j_gene: TRBJ2-3; CDR3aa: CASSVGPTGGYDTQYF; CDR3nt: TGTGCCAGCAGCGTAGGACCTACAGGGGGTTACGATACGCAGTATTTT
abundance: .; v_gene: TRBV7-2; d_gene: .; j_gene: TRBJ2-5; CDR3aa: CASSRAIQETQYF; CDR3nt: TGTGCCAGCAGCCGCGCGATACAAGAGACCCAGTACTTC
abundance: .; v_gene: TRBV7-9; d_gene: .; j_gene: TRBJ1-2; CDR3aa: CASSRLAKTYGYTF; CDR3nt: TGTGCCAGCAGCCGGTTGGCAAAGACCTATGGCTACACCTTC
abundance: once; v_gene: TRBV19; d_gene: .; j_gene: TRBJ2-2; CDR3aa: CASSSGRGFGENTGELFF; CDR3nt: TGTGCCAGTAGTTCAGGTCGGGGGTTCGGCGAGAACACCGGGGAGCTGTTTTTT
abundance: .; v_gene: TRBV18; d_gene: TRBD1; j_gene: TRBJ1-1; CDR3aa: CASLPRGTGSLGTEAFF; CDR3nt: TGTGCCAGCTTACCAAGGGGGACAGGGTCCCTAGGGACTGAAGCTTTCTTT
abundance: few; v_gene: TRBV7-9; d_gene: TRBD1; j_gene: TRBJ2-7; CDR3aa: CASSLAQGAKDEQYF; CDR3nt: TGTGCCAGCAGCTTAGCGCAGGGGGCGAAGGACGAGCAGTACTTC
abundance: .; v_gene: TRBV7-9; d_gene: .; j_gene: TRBJ2-4; CDR3aa: CASSLGGVLAKNIQYF; CDR3nt: TGTGCCAGCAGCTTAGGGGGGGTACTAGCCAAAAACATTCAGTACTTC
abundance: few; v_gene: TRBV7-9; d_gene: TRBD2; j_gene: TRBJ2-7; CDR3aa: CASSRPTSGSIEQYF; CDR3nt: TGTGCCAGCAGTCGACCGACTAGCGGGAGTATCGAGCAGTACTTC
abundance: .; v_gene: TRBV6-6; d_gene: .; j_gene: TRBJ2-1; CDR3aa: CASTPGLGEQFF; CDR3nt: TGTGCCAGCACCCCGGGGTTAGGTGAGCAGTTCTTC
abundance: few; v_gene: TRBV29-1; d_gene: TRBD2; j_gene: TRBJ2-2; CDR3aa: CSAMGSASGKTGELFF; CDR3nt: TGCAGCGCCATGGGATCCGCTAGCGGGAAGACCGGGGAGCTGTTTTTT
abundance: .; v_gene: TRBV25-1; d_gene: .; j_gene: TRBJ2-4; CDR3aa: CASSLTGVGNIQYF; CDR3nt: TGTGCCAGCAGTTTGACGGGAGTGGGGAACATTCAGTACTTC
abundance: .; v_gene: TRBV7-9; d_gene: TRBD1; j_gene: TRBJ2-7; CDR3aa: CASSRTGGSYEQYF; CDR3nt: TGTGCCAGCAGCCGGACAGGGGGCTCCTACGAGCAGTACTTC
abundance: few; v_gene: TRBV5-4; d_gene: TRBD1; j_gene: TRBJ1-1; CDR3aa: CASSSTGLNTEAFF; CDR3nt: TGTGCCAGCAGCTCGACAGGGCTGAACACTGAAGCTTTCTTT
abundance: .; v_gene: TRBV6-6; d_gene: .; j_gene: TRBJ2-2; CDR3aa: CASSLGEAGGELFF; CDR3nt: TGTGCCAGCAGTCTAGGGGAGGCGGGCGGGGAGCTGTTTTTT
abundance: few; v_gene: TRBV7-9; d_gene: .; j_gene: TRBJ2-1; CDR3aa: CASSLFGSASRLYNEQFF; CDR3nt: TGTGCCAGCAGCTTATTTGGTTCGGCCTCACGATTATACAATGAGCAGTTCTTC
abundance: few; v_gene: TRBV4-2; d_gene: TRBD1; j_gene: TRBJ2-7; CDR3aa: CASSPRDRADYEQYF; CDR3nt: TGTGCCAGCAGCCCCAGGGACAGGGCCGACTACGAGCAGTACTTC
abundance: few; v_gene: TRBV18; d_gene: .; j_gene: TRBJ2-1; CDR3aa: CASSPGLYNEQFF; CDR3nt: TGTGCCAGCTCGCCTGGACTCTACAATGAGCAGTTCTTC
abundance: .; v_gene: TRBV5-8; d_gene: TRBD2; j_gene: TRBJ2-3; CDR3aa: CASSLGAGGSTDTQYF; CDR3nt: TGTGCCAGCAGCTTGGGTGCGGGAGGGTCTACAGATACGCAGTATTTT
abundance: few; v_gene: TRBV9; d_gene: TRBD1; j_gene: TRBJ1-2; CDR3aa: CASSTRTGTAYGYTF; CDR3nt: TGTGCCAGCAGCACCCGCACCGGGACAGCATATGGCTACACCTTC
abundance: few; v_gene: TRBV11-2; d_gene: .; j_gene: TRBJ2-1; CDR3aa: CASSLAGPHNEQFF; CDR3nt: TGTGCCAGCAGCTTAGCGGGACCACACAATGAGCAGTTCTTC
abundance: .; v_gene: TRBV27; d_gene: .; j_gene: TRBJ1-5; CDR3aa: CASRAGASNQPQHF; CDR3nt: TGTGCCAGCAGGGCGGGGGCTAGCAATCAGCCCCAGCATTTT
abundance: .; v_gene: TRBV5-1; d_gene: TRBD2; j_gene: TRBJ2-7; CDR3aa: CASSFGTSDYEQYF; CDR3nt: TGCGCCAGCAGCTTTGGGACTAGCGACTACGAGCAGTACTTC
abundance: .; v_gene: TRBV7-9; d_gene: .; j_gene: TRBJ1-3; CDR3aa: CASSFVDTIYF; CDR3nt: TGTGCCAGCAGCTTCGTGGACACCATATATTTT
abundance: few; v_gene: TRBV6-6; d_gene: .; j_gene: TRBJ2-1; CDR3aa: CASSYSGSFNNEQFF; CDR3nt: TGTGCCAGCAGTTACTCAGGTTCTTTTAACAATGAGCAGTTCTTC
abundance: few; v_gene: TRBV2; d_gene: .; j_gene: TRBJ2-7; CDR3aa: CASTLTVYEQYF; CDR3nt: TGTGCCAGCACCCTGACTGTTTACGAGCAGTACTTC
abundance: few; v_gene: TRBV4-2; d_gene: .; j_gene: TRBJ2-7; CDR3aa: CASSDRLGGPYEQYF; CDR3nt: TGTGCCAGCAGCGATCGACTAGGGGGCCCCTACGAGCAGTACTTC
abundance: .; v_gene: TRBV5-4; d_gene: .; j_gene: TRBJ2-2; CDR3aa: CASSYLQGNGPGELFF; CDR3nt: TGTGCCAGCAGCTACTTACAGGGAAACGGTCCCGGGGAGCTGTTTTTT